A single T cell receptor (beta chain) is shown here with its context. Its target is unknown. At one end the junction does not follow the germline gene, possibly because of a read error. A primer matching the constant region was used to make TCR beta cDNA from around 550 ng of total RNA. Slightly modified ARM-PCR with three nested multiplex PCR rounds yielded TCR beta libraries. For roughly 11 cycles apiece, the opening two PCR rounds ran with TRBV1-TRBV30 forward primers and a C-beta reverse primer. TCRdb re-derived calls from the multiplex PCR reads in MiXCR, one entry per CDR3 protein. The table shows about 310,000 distinct CDR3 sequences, with 60% to 80% occurring only once. Out of unsorted whole blood came the blood RNA, and germline DNA was extracted as well. These data belong to a study of tumor-infiltrating lymphocytes in primary liver carcinoma. Study as a whole: Sample yields, roughly 3.5 to 7.13 million productive TCRbeta reads, were similar across the tissue types. Whole-study results and caveats: Against blood, tumors held a significantly higher top-250-clone fraction (p = 0.039). In tumor-adjacent and tumor-blood pairs, overlap was lower than in tumor region pairs. Samples were bulk unsorted, so CD4+ and CD8+ repertoires were not compared.

CDR3 length: 17 amino acids. Germline V gene sequence: CDR1 SGHAT, CDR2 FQNNGV. The gene calls are TRBV11-2 and TRBJ2-2, with TRBD2 identical over 12 bases. The TCR originated in a man aged 35 to 55 with primary liver carcinoma and hepatitis B virus infection. The sequenced sample consisted of peripheral blood. The CDR3 reads CASSSPRLAGVAGELLF. DNA for the CDR3: TGTGCCAGCAGCTCCCCCAGACTAGCGGGAGTCGCCGGGGAGCTGCTTTTT.